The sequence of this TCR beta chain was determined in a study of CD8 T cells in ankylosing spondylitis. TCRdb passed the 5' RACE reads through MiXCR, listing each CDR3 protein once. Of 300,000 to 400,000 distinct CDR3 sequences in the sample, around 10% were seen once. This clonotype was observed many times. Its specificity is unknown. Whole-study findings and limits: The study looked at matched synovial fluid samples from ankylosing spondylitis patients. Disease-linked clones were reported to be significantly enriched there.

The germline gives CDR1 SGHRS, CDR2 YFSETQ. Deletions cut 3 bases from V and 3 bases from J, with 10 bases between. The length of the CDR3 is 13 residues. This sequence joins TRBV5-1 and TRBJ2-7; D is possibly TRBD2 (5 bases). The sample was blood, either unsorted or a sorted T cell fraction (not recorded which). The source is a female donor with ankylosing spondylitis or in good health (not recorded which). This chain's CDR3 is CASSSGSSYEQYF. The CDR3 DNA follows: TGCGCCAGCAGCTCGGGGTCAAGCTACGAGCAGTACTTC.